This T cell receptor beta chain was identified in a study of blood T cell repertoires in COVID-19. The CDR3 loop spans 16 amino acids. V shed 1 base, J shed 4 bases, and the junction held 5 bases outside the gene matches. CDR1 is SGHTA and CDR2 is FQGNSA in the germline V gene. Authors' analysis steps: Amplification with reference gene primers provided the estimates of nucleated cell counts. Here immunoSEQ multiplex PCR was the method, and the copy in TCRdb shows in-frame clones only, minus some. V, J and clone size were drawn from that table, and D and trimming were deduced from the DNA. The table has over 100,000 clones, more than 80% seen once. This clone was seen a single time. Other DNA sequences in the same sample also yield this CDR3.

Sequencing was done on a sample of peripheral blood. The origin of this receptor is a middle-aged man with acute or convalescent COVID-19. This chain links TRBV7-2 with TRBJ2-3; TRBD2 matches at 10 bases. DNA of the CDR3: TGTGCCAGCAGCTTAGGGCTAGCGGGAGTGGCAGATACGCAGTATTTT. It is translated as CASSLGLAGVADTQYF.